What follows describes a single T cell receptor beta chain. Libraries were prepared by immunoSEQ multiplex PCR; TCRdb keeps only in-frame clonotypes and omits some of them. The sample contains 75,000 to 100,000 clones, 65% to 75% of which appear only once. This entry is derived from a study of radiotherapy plus CTLA-4 blockade in lung cancer. This CDR3 is 16 amino acids long. CDR1 is MDHEN and CDR2 is SYDVKM in the germline V gene. The ends were cut back, 3 bases at V and 1 base at J, with 15 bases in the middle. This receptor was obtained from a human donor with non-small cell lung cancer who had a partial response to radiotherapy plus ipilimumab. Some clones in this sample may be carry-over from other donors' samples. The chain links TRBV28 to TRBJ1-1, with D possibly matching TRBD1 (6 bases). Material: peripheral blood, obtained from a patient treated with radiotherapy plus ipilimumab. In DNA form, the CDR3 reads TGTGCCAGCAGTTTTCCGTATGGACAGCGGAACACTGAAGCTTTCTTT. Protein product: CASSFPYGQRNTEAFF.